This entry lists 14 T cell receptor beta chains sequenced from one sample in a study of cytomegalovirus exposure and HLA in healthy donors. The PCR ran on 60 Vbeta and 13 Jbeta primers. The data were produced by immunoSEQ multiplex PCR, yet TCRdb's version contains in-frame clones alone and is incomplete. The top ten clones hold 0.6% to 0.95% of a sample with under 200,000 clones, 76% of them seen once. The sample consisted of PBMCs. The origin of the receptors is a female donor in good health and CMV-seronegative.

CDR3 loop: CASSPDFTEAFF. Here the CDR3 DNA reads TGCGCCAGCAGTCCAGATTTTACCGAAGCTTTCTTT. This chain connects TRBV5-1 to TRBJ1-1; D unresolved. The V gene lost 5 bases and the J gene lost 8 bases, with 13 bases spanning the gap. CDR3 size: 12 residues. CDR1 is SGHRS and CDR2 is YFSETQ in the germline V gene.

This clone turned up a few times. The chain employs TRBV7-8 and TRBJ1-1; D possibly corresponds to TRBD1 (5 bases). Germline V gene data show CDR1 as SGHVS and CDR2 as FQNEAQ. This CDR3 has 17 residues. Trimming stripped 7 bases from V and 4 bases from J, with 25 bases between. Written as DNA, the CDR3 is TGTGCCAGCACCCTCAAGACAGATTGGTACACCCCCACTGAAGCTTTCTTT. It encodes CASTLKTDWYTPTEAFF.

V usage is TRBV5-1 and J usage is TRBJ1-5; TRBD1 matches 8 bases. Germline loops: CDR1 SGHRS, CDR2 YFSETQ. J lost 6 bases, V lost 4 bases, and 9 bases had no gene match. The CDR3 consists of 15 residues. The CDR3 DNA reads as TGCGCCAGCAGCGCCGGGACAGGTGGGCGTCAGCCCCAGCATTTT. It specifies CASSAGTGGRQPQHF. Variable domain in full (rest from reference TRBV5-1 and TRBJ1-5): KAGVTQTPRYLIKTRGQQVTLSCSPISGHRSVSWYQQTPGQGLQFLFEYFSETQRNKGNFPGRFSGRQFSNSRSEMNVSTLELGDSALYLCASSAGTGGRQPQHFGDGTRLSIL.

This rearrangement joins TRBV9 to TRBJ2-7; D ambiguous. Trimming shortened V by 0 bases and J by 2 bases, and 12 bases separated the two germline ends. CDR3 size: 15 residues. Germline V lookup: CDR1 SGDLS, CDR2 YYNGEE. In DNA form, the CDR3 reads TGTGCCAGCAGCGTAGGTGGTGGGCAGCCCTACGAGCAGTACTTC. Amino acid sequence: CASSVGGGQPYEQYF.

This chain connects TRBV9 to TRBJ2-7; 11 bases are a match to TRBD2. Germline CDR1 is SGDLS and CDR2 is YYNGEE. The CDR3 is 14 amino acids. The ends lost 0 bases at V and 12 bases at J; junction bases unmatched: 8. CDR3 bases: TGTGCCAGCAGCGTAGTATCTAGCGGGGGGCCTCGGTACTTC. This sequence encodes CASSVVSSGGPRYF.

The gene calls are TRBV7-2 and TRBJ2-1, with TRBD2 matching 8 bases. The CDR3 is 15 amino acids. Per the germline V gene, CDR1 is SGHTA and CDR2 is FQGNSA. Trimming removed 5 bases from V and 6 bases from J; junction bases left unmatched: 9. CDR3 coding DNA: TGTGCCAGCAGCCGCGGGGGGAGGCGCCTCAATGAGCAGTTCTTC. This encodes CASSRGGRRLNEQFF.

The chain is built from TRBV5-1 and TRBJ2-7; a possible D gene is TRBD1 (6 bases). Germline values: CDR1 SGHRS, CDR2 YFSETQ. This CDR3 spans 15 amino acids. With 1 base removed from V and 1 base from J, the gap between germline ends came to 12 bases. CDR3 amino acids: CASSLPRQDSYEQYF. The CDR3 nucleotides read TGCGCCAGCAGCTTGCCTAGACAGGATTCCTACGAGCAGTACTTC.

V usage is TRBV5-1 and J usage is TRBJ1-6; maybe TRBD1 (6 bases). Germline-derived CDR1 and CDR2 are SGHRS and YFSETQ. The CDR3 runs 16 residues. Trimming shortened V by 2 bases and J by 0 bases, and 9 bases separated the two germline ends. The CDR3 coding sequence is TGCGCCAGCAGCTTACAGGGCCTCTCCTATAATTCACCCCTCCACTTT. Translation gives CASSLQGLSYNSPLHF.

This clone was detected a few times. The rearrangement uses TRBV7-2 and TRBJ1-1; no clear D gene. The CDR3 contains 13 residues. Deletions cut 1 base from V and 1 base from J, with 4 bases between. CDR1 is SGHTA, CDR2 FQGNSA, per germline. The CDR3 bases are TGTGCCAGCAGCTTAGAACAGAACACTGAAGCTTTCTTT. Translating it yields CASSLEQNTEAFF.

This chain uses TRBV2 with TRBJ1-4; 7 bases align to TRBD1. CDR3 length equals 15 residues. Germline CDR1 is SNHLY and CDR2 is FYNNEI. With V trimmed by 4 bases and J by 1 base, 3 bases remained unmatched. The CDR3 spells CASSVQGRTNEKLFF. CDR3 nucleotides: TGTGCCAGCAGTGTACAGGGGAGAACTAATGAAAAACTGTTTTTT.

This clone was counted a few times. The chain links TRBV2 to TRBJ2-3; TRBD2 aligns across 12 bases. Germline CDR1 is SNHLY and CDR2 is FYNNEI. The junction had 10 bases not matched to a gene; V was cut back by 4 bases and J by 5 bases. The CDR3 loop spans 17 amino acids. The CDR3 region has the DNA TGTGCCAGCAGTGCGGGACTAGCGGGCCCTTCACTAGATACGCAGTATTTT. The encoded protein is CASSAGLAGPSLDTQYF.

As to this clone: Sequence at one end of the junction differs from germline and may be a read error. The chain links TRBV28 to TRBJ1-6; D not certain. This CDR3 has 11 amino acids. Germline V lookup: CDR1 MDHEN, CDR2 SYDVKM. This CDR3 reads CASTGNSPLYF. The CDR3, as DNA: TGTGCCAGCACGGGTAATTCACCCCTCTACTTT.

The V gene is TRBV13, the J gene TRBJ2-2, with 12 bases lining up with TRBD2. The germline V gene has CDR1 PRHDT and CDR2 FYEKMQ (reference sequence). The CDR3 consists of 16 residues. The junction had 7 bases not matched to a gene; V was cut back by 5 bases and J by 6 bases. CDR3 protein: CASSQTSGSGAGELFF. Here the CDR3 DNA reads TGTGCCAGCAGCCAGACTAGCGGGAGTGGGGCCGGGGAGCTGTTTTTT.

In DNA, the CDR3 is TGTGCCAGCAGCGTAGGGGGAGGGGCCGGCTACACCTTC. It codes for CASSVGGGAGYTF. The J gene is TRBJ1-2, the V gene TRBV9; D possibly corresponds to TRBD1 (5 bases). V lost 0 bases and J lost 8, with 11 bases in between. The CDR3 totals 13 residues. Germline V gives CDR1 SGDLS, CDR2 YYNGEE.